What follows is one T cell receptor (beta chain) and its context. Its antigen is not identified. Profiling relied on immunoSEQ multiplex PCR, and the TCRdb table lists in-frame clones only, not all of them. Of 56,000 or so clones detected, 80% appear once; the ten largest clones hold around 5%. The record originates from a study of T cell responses to AZD1222 COVID-19 vaccine. General study points: Dominant at 160-218 and 743-854, vaccine-associated CD4 TCRs also spanned spike.

The V end lost 3 bases, the J end lost 4 bases, and 5 bases lay between the germline ends. This CDR3 region has 12 residues. Germline assignment: CDR1 SNHLY and CDR2 FYNNEI. The specimen comprised peripheral blood, sampled 28 days after the second AZD1222 dose. This TCR derives from an adult who received the AZD1222 COVID-19 vaccine. The gene calls are TRBV2 and TRBJ2-3; a possible D gene is TRBD1 (5 bases). The chain's CDR3 is CASSDRADTQYF. The CDR3 nucleotides are TGTGCCAGCAGTGACAGGGCAGATACGCAGTATTTT.